Detailed here is one T cell receptor (beta chain). Its antigen is unknown. Germline is not matched at one junction end, which may reflect a read error. Repertoires were generated with immunoSEQ multiplex PCR, while TCRdb's copy carries only in-frame clones and drops some. The sample carries 15,000 to 20,000 clones, about 85% recorded once. This CDR3 spans 13 amino acids. CDR1 is LNHNV, CDR2 YYDKDF, per germline (reference sequence). This sample is part of a study of somatic mutations in cytotoxic T cells in rheumatoid arthritis. Across the whole study: Purity of nearly 100% was reached when some V beta antibody-stained T-cell populations were flow-sorted, including V beta1+ cells sequenced for TCRB.

Study conclusions and caveats: The antigen targets of the expanded CD8+ clones were unknown.

Sequencing was done on a sample of CD8+ T cells sorted from blood. This receptor was taken from an adult with rheumatoid arthritis. J is TRBJ1-2 and V is TRBV15; the D is unclear. CDR3 sequence (DNA): TGTGCCACCAGCGGAGACGCTAACTATGGCTACACCTTC. Amino acids: CATSGDANYGYTF.